Following are 23 T cell receptor beta chains from one sample sequenced in a study of human T cells and chemical hapten exposure. Time point in this sample: pre-sensitization, week 0. The treatment here: therapeutic diphenylcyclopropenone sensitization with weekly scalp DPC. TCRdb recomputed calls from the RACE reads with MiXCR, one row per CDR3 protein. The sample shows over 300,000 distinct CDR3 sequences, less than 6.5% of them seen only once. Sequencing used whole blood, obtained in connection with sensitization to the hapten diphenylcyclopropenone (DPC). All receptors derive from a woman in her forties or fifties with alopecia areata. Some clones in this sample may be carry-over from other donors' samples.

V usage is TRBV12-3 or TRBV12-4 and J usage is TRBJ2-1, with D tentatively TRBD1 (5 bases). Trimming took off 6 bases at V and 4 bases at J, with 10 bases between the two ends. This CDR3 has 13 amino acids. For the CDR3, the DNA is TGTGCCAGCAGGCTGACAGATTACAATGAGCAGTTCTTC. Translating gives CASRLTDYNEQFF.

In this sample, this clonotype turned up many times. The gene calls are TRBV5-1 and TRBJ2-5; no clear D. Between the trimmed V and J ends, which lost 7 bases and 2 bases, there was a span of 21 bases. This CDR3 has 16 residues. The germline V gene has CDR1 SGHRS and CDR2 YFSETQ. CDR3: CASRTRTGLSQETQYF. The CDR3 coding sequence is TGCGCCAGCCGGACCCGGACGGGCCTCTCACAAGAGACCCAGTACTTC.

The table lists this clonotype with a few counts. The V and J genes are TRBV5-1 and TRBJ1-1; possible D gene TRBD1, 6 bases. CDR3 length: 15 amino acids. Per germline, CDR1 SGHRS and CDR2 YFSETQ. Deletions cut 4 bases from V and 11 bases from J, with 24 bases between. This CDR3 is CASSPTVGGAQTAFF. The DNA of the CDR3 is TGCGCCAGCAGCCCAACTGTTGGGGGGGCGCAGACGGCTTTCTTT.

This chain uses TRBV6-5 with TRBJ2-2; tentatively, D is TRBD2 (7 bases). Trimming removed 8 bases at V and 4 bases at J, with 17 bases between. Germline V gene lookup returns CDR1 MNHEY and CDR2 SVGAGI. This CDR3 comprises 15 residues. The CDR3 coding sequence is TGTGCCAGCGGGTTGGGGGGGGCCGGCACCGGGGAGCTGTTTTTT. Protein: CASGLGGAGTGELFF.

This clonotype was seen repeatedly, ten times or more. This sequence joins TRBV6-1 and TRBJ1-1; 8 bases agree with TRBD1. V was pared by 7 bases and J by 3 bases, with 4 bases of the junction left unmatched. Germline V CDR1 and CDR2: MNHNS, SASEGT. The CDR3 is 13 residues long. As DNA, the CDR3 is TGTGCCAGCACCCGACAGGGGTACACTGAAGCTTTCTTT. Translating it yields CASTRQGYTEAFF.

In its sample, this clonotype was seen a few times. The chain uses TRBV24-1 and TRBJ2-1; 9 bases line up with TRBD2. V was pared by 3 bases and J by 7 bases, with 6 bases of the junction left unmatched. This CDR3 has 15 amino acids. CDR1 and CDR2 from the germline V gene are KGHDR and SFDVKD. The CDR3 bases are TGTGCCACCAGTGATAGAGGACTAGCGATAAATGAGCAGTTCTTC. This sequence encodes CATSDRGLAINEQFF.

Worth noting for this clonotype: Being one base from a much bigger clone, this may be a read error. The chain links TRBV28 to TRBJ2-4, with D tentatively TRBD2 (5 bases). This CDR3 spans 14 amino acids. Per germline, CDR1 MDHEN and CDR2 SYDVKM. The DNA for the CDR3 is TGTGCCAGCAGGTCAGGCCTAGCCATAAACATTCAGTACTTC. It is translated as CASRSGLAINIQYF.

The chain employs TRBV13 and TRBJ2-3; TRBD1 agrees at 7 bases. The CDR3 runs to 15 residues. The V segment lost 6 bases and the J segment 0 bases; nucleotides outside the gene matches: 6. Germline assignment: CDR1 PRHDT and CDR2 FYEKMQ (reference sequence). The CDR3 nucleotides read TGTGCCAGCAGTTTTCGGACAGGAAGCACAGATACGCAGTATTTT. Protein: CASSFRTGSTDTQYF.

This clonotype was observed many times. The chain links TRBV2 to TRBJ2-1; 11 bases fit TRBD2. Losses at the gene ends were 4 bases for V and 8 bases for J; bases not matched to a gene: 7. This CDR3 is 15 amino acids long. The germline V gene has CDR1 SNHLY and CDR2 FYNNEI. For the CDR3, the DNA is TGTGCCAGCAGTGGTACTAGCGGGAGCTGGTATGAGCAGTTCTTC. This codes for CASSGTSGSWYEQFF.

A few counts support this clonotype. The CDR3, as DNA: TGCAGCGTTGAACTCGGGGGGGCCTACAATGAGCAGTTCTTC. It codes for CSVELGGAYNEQFF. The chain recombines TRBV29-1 with TRBJ2-1, with TRBD2 matching over 8 bases. Trimming at V came to 2 bases and at J to 2 bases, leaving 2 bases not matched to a gene. The germline CDR1 and CDR2 sequences are SQVTM and ANQGSEA. There are 14 residues in the CDR3.

This clonotype was seen ten or more times. The V gene is TRBV3-1, the J gene TRBJ2-2, with D possibly TRBD2 on 6 matching bases. Germline V gene data show CDR1 as LGHDT and CDR2 as YNNKEL (reference sequence). This CDR3 is 15 amino acids long. Between the trimmed V and J ends, which lost 3 bases and 3 bases, there was a span of 11 bases. The CDR3 sequence: CASSQRDFDTGELFF. In DNA, the CDR3 is TGTGCCAGCAGCCAGCGGGACTTTGACACCGGGGAGCTGTTTTTT.

This clonotype was seen a few times. V is TRBV14 and J is TRBJ1-2, with D perhaps matching TRBD1 (5 bases). V lost 1 base and J lost 6, with 12 bases in between. CDR1 is SGHDN, CDR2 FVKESK, per germline. There are 14 residues in the CDR3. The CDR3 DNA follows: TGTGCCAGCAGCCAAGGAGCCCGGGGCGATGGCTACACCTTC. Translating gives CASSQGARGDGYTF.

This clonotype was observed many times. CDR3: CASSRDRYQETQYF. In nucleotides, the CDR3 is TGTGCCAGCAGCCGGGACAGGTATCAAGAGACCCAGTACTTC. V gene TRBV7-2 combines with J gene TRBJ2-5, with 8 bases identical to TRBD1. The V segment lost 5 bases and the J segment 2 bases; nucleotides outside the gene matches: 4. This CDR3 has 14 residues. The V gene's germline CDR1 is SGHTA and CDR2 FQGNSA. The full variable domain, in which reference TRBV7-2 and TRBJ2-5 provide the parts outside the CDR3, is GAGVSQSPSNKVTEKGKDVELRCDPISGHTALYWYRQSLGQGLEFLIYFQGNSAPDKSGLPSDRFSAERTGGSVSTLTIQRTQQEDSAVYLCASSRDRYQETQYFGPGTRLLVL.

This chain uses TRBV7-2 with TRBJ2-3, with 8 positions matching TRBD2. Germline CDR1 reads SGHTA; CDR2 reads FQGNSA. Trimming cost V 4 bases and J 0 bases; bases outside gene matches: 9. The CDR3 length is 17 residues. The CDR3 nucleotides read TGTGCCAGCAGCTATACTAGCGGTACCGCTAGCACAGATACGCAGTATTTT. Its translation is CASSYTSGTASTDTQYF.

This clonotype was seen many times. The chain employs TRBV12-3 or TRBV12-4 and TRBJ1-3; D ambiguous. Trimming cost V 7 bases and J 4 bases, with 11 bases left between them. This CDR3 has 13 residues. The CDR3 nucleotides are TGTGCCAGCAACCCTAAGGTCGGAAACACCATATATTTT. As protein: CASNPKVGNTIYF.

Concerning this clonotype: This could be a read error, since a much larger clone is one nucleotide away. The chain has TRBV6-2 or TRBV6-3 and TRBJ2-7; D may be TRBD1 (6 bases). The CDR3 spans 14 residues. The germline V gene has CDR1 MNHEY and CDR2 SVGEGT. CDR3 sequence (DNA): TGTGCCAGCAGTTACCGCGGACAGTCCTTCGAGCAGTACTTC. It is translated as CASSYRGQSFEQYF.

This clonotype was recorded at least ten times. The chain combines TRBV11-3 with TRBJ1-1; 8 bases line up with TRBD1. This CDR3 has 15 residues. The V segment lost 4 bases and the J segment 1 base; nucleotides outside the gene matches: 5. Germline assignment: CDR1 SGHNT and CDR2 YENEEA. In DNA, the CDR3 is TGTGCCAGCAGCTCCGGACAGGGCGGGAACACTGAAGCTTTCTTT. Residues: CASSSGQGGNTEAFF.

This clonotype was observed a handful of times. The chain is built from TRBV7-8 and TRBJ1-2; 10 bases map to TRBD1. Germline V lookup: CDR1 SGHVS, CDR2 FQNEAQ. The CDR3 contains 16 residues. V was clipped by 5 bases and J by 6 bases; unmatched bases: 12. The CDR3 DNA reads TGTGCCAGCAGCCCGACGGGACAGGGGAGAGTGGATGGCTACACCTTC. Protein sequence: CASSPTGQGRVDGYTF.

The V and J genes are TRBV5-5 and TRBJ1-1; D not certain. Germline V gives CDR1 SGHKS, CDR2 YYEKEE (reference sequence). Trimming pared 0 bases from V and 0 bases from J, leaving 6 bases between. This CDR3 spans 14 amino acids. The CDR3 DNA follows: TGTGCCAGCAGCTTGGCTATATTGAACACTGAAGCTTTCTTT. Encoded protein: CASSLAILNTEAFF.

In this sample, this clonotype turned up many times. This sequence joins TRBV7-2 and TRBJ2-3; unclear D gene. Germline-derived CDR1 and CDR2 are SGHTA and FQGNSA. The CDR3 is made up of 13 amino acids. Trimming shortened V by 4 bases and J by 7 bases, and 12 bases separated the two germline ends. CDR3 coding DNA: TGTGCCAGCAGCTCTGGACGGCCACATACGCAGTATTTT. Translating it yields CASSSGRPHTQYF. Supplemented by reference TRBV7-2 and TRBJ2-3, the full variable domain reads GAGVSQSPSNKVTEKGKDVELRCDPISGHTALYWYRQSLGQGLEFLIYFQGNSAPDKSGLPSDRFSAERTGGSVSTLTIQRTQQEDSAVYLCASSSGRPHTQYFGPGTRLTVL.

This chain uses TRBV18 with TRBJ2-4, with 7 positions matching TRBD1. Unmatched junction bases numbered 8, after V lost 2 bases and J lost 7 bases. The CDR3 is made up of 15 amino acids. Per germline, CDR1 KGHSH and CDR2 LQKENI. DNA for the CDR3: TGTGCCAGCTCACCAACCAGGGGGATTAGTAACATTCAGTACTTC. This encodes CASSPTRGISNIQYF.

V is TRBV12-3 or TRBV12-4 and J is TRBJ2-7; 7 positions match TRBD1. CDR3 length equals 15 residues. J gave up 2 bases and V 3 bases, and 7 bases lay outside the gene matches. CDR3 coding DNA: TGTGCCAGCAGTTTCATCCGGGACAGCCCCTACGAGCAGTACTTC. This codes for CASSFIRDSPYEQYF.

CDR3 coding DNA: TGTGCCAGCAGCTTAGCGACGGGCGGCGAGCAGTACTTC. Translating it yields CASSLATGGEQYF. The chain is built from TRBV7-6 and TRBJ2-7; D not resolved. Germline V CDR1 and CDR2: SGHVS, FNYEAQ. V was clipped by 0 bases and J by 6 bases, with 9 bases between them. This CDR3 spans 13 amino acids.